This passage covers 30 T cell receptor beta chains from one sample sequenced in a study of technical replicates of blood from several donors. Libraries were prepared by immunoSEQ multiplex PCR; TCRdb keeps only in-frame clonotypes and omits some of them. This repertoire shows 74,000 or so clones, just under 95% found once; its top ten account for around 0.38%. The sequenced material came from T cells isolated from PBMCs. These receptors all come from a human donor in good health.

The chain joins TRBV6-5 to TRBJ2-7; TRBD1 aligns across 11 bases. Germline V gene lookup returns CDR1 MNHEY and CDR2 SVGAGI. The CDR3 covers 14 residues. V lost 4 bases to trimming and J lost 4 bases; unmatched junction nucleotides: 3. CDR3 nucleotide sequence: TGTGCCAGCAGTTTGGACAGGGGGCGGTACGAGCAGTACTTC. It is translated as CASSLDRGRYEQYF.

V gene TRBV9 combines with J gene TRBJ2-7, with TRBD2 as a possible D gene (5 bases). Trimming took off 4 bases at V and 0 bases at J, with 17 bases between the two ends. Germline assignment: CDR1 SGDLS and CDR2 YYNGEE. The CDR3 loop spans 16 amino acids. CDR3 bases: TGTGCCAGCAGCCCCACGGGCGAGCGGATCTCCTACGAGCAGTACTTC. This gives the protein CASSPTGERISYEQYF.

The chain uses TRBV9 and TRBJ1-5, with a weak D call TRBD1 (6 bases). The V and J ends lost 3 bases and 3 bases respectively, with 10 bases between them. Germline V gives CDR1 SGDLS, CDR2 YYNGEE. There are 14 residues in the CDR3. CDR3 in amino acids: CASSGTGPNQPQHF. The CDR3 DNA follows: TGTGCCAGCAGCGGTACAGGGCCCAATCAGCCCCAGCATTTT.

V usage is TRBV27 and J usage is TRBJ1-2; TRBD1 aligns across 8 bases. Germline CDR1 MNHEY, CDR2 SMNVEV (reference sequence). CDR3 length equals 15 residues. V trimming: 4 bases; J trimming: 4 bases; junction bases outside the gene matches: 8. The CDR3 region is CASSYRTGSGYGYTF. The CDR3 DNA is TGTGCCAGCAGTTACCGGACAGGGAGCGGCTATGGCTACACCTTC.

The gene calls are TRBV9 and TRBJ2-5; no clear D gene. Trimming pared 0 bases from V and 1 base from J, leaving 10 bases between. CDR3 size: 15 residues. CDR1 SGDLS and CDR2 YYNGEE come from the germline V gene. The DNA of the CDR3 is TGTGCCAGCAGCGTAGCTGGGCAGTTCCAAGAGACCCAGTACTTC. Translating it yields CASSVAGQFQETQYF.

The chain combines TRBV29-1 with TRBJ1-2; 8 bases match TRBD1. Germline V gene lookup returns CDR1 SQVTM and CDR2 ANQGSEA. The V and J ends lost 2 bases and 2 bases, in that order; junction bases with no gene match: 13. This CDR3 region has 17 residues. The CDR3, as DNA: TGCAGCGTTGAACTCATTTCCCCCAGGGGGCGCAACTATGGCTACACCTTC. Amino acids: CSVELISPRGRNYGYTF.

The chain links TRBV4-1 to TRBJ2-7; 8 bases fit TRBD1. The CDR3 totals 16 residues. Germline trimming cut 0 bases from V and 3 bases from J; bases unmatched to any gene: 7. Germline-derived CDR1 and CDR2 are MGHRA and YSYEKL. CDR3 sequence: CASSQDPTGVGYEQYF. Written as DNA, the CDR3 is TGCGCCAGCAGCCAAGATCCGACAGGGGTCGGCTACGAGCAGTACTTC.

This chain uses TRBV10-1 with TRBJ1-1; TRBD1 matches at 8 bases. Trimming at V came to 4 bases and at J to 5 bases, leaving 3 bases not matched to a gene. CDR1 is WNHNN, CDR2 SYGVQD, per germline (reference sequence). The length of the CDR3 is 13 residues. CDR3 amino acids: CASSGQGATEAFF. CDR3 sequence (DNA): TGCGCCAGCAGTGGGCAGGGGGCTACTGAAGCTTTCTTT.

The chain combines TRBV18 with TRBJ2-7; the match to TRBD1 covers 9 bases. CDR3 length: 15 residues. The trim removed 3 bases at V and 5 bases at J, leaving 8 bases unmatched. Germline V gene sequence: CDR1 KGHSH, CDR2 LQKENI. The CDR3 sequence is CASSPTGTGSHEQYF. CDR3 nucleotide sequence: TGTGCCAGCTCACCGACCGGGACAGGGTCCCACGAGCAGTACTTC.

Written as DNA, the CDR3 is TGTGCCAGCAGTGACAGCCAGGGCTTTCGCGAGCAGTACTTC. Its protein is CASSDSQGFREQYF. This chain joins TRBV2 and TRBJ2-7, with a tentative D call TRBD1 (5 bases). V lost 3 bases and J lost 6, with 15 bases in between. This CDR3 is built from 14 residues. Germline lookup yields CDR1 SNHLY and CDR2 FYNNEI.

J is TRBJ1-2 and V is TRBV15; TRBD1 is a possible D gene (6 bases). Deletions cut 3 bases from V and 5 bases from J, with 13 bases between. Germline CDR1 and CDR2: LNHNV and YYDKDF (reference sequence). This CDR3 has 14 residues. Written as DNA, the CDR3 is TGTGCCACCAGCAGGGCTACAGGGTTATATGGCTACACCTTC. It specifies CATSRATGLYGYTF.

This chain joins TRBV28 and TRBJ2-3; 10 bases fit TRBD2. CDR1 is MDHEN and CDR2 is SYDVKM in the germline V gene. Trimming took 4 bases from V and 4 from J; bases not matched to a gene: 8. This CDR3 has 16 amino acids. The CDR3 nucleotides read TGTGCCAGCAGTTCATCGACTAGCGGGCTCCCAGATACGCAGTATTTT. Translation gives CASSSSTSGLPDTQYF.

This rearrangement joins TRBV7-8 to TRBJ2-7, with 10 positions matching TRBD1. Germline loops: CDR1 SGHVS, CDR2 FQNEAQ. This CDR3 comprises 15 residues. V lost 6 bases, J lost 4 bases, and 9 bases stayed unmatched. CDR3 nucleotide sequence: TGTGCCAGCAGTCTAAGATCGGGACAGGGGTACGAGCAGTACTTC. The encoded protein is CASSLRSGQGYEQYF.

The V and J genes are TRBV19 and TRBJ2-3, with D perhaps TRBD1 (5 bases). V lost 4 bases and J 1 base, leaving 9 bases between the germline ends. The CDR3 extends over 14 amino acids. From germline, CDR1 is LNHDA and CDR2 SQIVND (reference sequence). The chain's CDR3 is CASSKRGRTDTQYF. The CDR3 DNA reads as TGTGCCAGTAGTAAAAGGGGCCGCACAGATACGCAGTATTTT. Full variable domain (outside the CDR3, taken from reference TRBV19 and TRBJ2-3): DGGITQSPKYLFRKEGQNVTLSCEQNLNHDAMYWYRQDPGQGLRLIYYSQIVNDFQKGDIAEGYSVSREKKESFPLTVTSAQKNPTAFYLCASSKRGRTDTQYFGPGTRLTVL.

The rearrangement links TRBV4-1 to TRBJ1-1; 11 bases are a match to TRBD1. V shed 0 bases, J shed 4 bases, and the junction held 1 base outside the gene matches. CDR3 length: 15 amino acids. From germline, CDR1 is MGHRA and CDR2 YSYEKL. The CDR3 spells CASSQEGTGGTEAFF. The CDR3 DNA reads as TGCGCCAGCAGCCAAGAAGGGACAGGGGGCACTGAAGCTTTCTTT.

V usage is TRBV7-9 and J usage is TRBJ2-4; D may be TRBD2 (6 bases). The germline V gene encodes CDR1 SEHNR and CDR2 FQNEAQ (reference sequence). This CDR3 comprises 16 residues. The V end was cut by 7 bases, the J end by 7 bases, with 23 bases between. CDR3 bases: TGTGCCAGCAACCCCTACAAAACTAGTGCGGGGAACATTCAGTACTTC. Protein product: CASNPYKTSAGNIQYF.

DNA for the CDR3: TGTGCCAGCAGCCTCCAGGGAAGGGGCTACACCTTC. Amino acid sequence: CASSLQGRGYTF. The chain recombines TRBV7-2 with TRBJ1-2, with a weak D call TRBD1 (5 bases). Germline CDR1 and CDR2: SGHTA and FQGNSA. Trimming cost V 5 bases and J 8 bases, with 12 bases left between them. The CDR3 covers 12 residues. The entire variable domain, with the rest obtained from reference TRBV7-2 and TRBJ1-2, is as follows: GAGVSQSPSNKVTEKGKDVELRCDPISGHTALYWYRQSLGQGLEFLIYFQGNSAPDKSGLPSDRFSAERTGGSVSTLTIQRTQQEDSAVYLCASSLQGRGYTFGSGTRLTVV.

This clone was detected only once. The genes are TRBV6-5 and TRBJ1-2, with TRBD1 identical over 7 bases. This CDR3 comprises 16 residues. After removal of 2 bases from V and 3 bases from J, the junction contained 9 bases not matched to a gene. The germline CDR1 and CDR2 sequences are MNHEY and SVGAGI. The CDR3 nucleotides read TGTGCCAGCAGTTACACACAGAAGACAGGGTACTATGGCTACACCTTC. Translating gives CASSYTQKTGYYGYTF.

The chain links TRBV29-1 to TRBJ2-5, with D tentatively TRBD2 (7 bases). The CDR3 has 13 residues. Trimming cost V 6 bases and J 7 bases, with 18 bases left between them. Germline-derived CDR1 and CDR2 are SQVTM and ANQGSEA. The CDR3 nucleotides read TGCAGCGTCTACACCAACAGGGAGGGGACCCAGTACTTC. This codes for CSVYTNREGTQYF.

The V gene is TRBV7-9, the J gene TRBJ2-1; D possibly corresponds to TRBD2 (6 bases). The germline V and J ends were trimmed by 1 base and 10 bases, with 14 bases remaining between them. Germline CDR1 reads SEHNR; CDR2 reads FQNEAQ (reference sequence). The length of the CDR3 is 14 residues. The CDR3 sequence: CASSLGGSGAEQFF. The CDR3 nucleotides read TGTGCCAGCAGCTTAGGGGGTAGCGGAGCAGAGCAGTTCTTC.

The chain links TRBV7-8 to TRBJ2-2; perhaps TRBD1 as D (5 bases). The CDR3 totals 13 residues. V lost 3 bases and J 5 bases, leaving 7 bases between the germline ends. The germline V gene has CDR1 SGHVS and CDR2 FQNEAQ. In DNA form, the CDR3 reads TGTGCCAGCAGCTTTGACAGAACCGGGGAGCTGTTTTTT. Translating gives CASSFDRTGELFF.

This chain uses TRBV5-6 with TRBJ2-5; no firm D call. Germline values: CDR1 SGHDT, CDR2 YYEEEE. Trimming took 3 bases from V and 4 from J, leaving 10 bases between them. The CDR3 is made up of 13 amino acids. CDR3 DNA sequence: TGTGCCAGCAGCTCTTTAGCTGGAGAGACCCAGTACTTC. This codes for CASSSLAGETQYF.

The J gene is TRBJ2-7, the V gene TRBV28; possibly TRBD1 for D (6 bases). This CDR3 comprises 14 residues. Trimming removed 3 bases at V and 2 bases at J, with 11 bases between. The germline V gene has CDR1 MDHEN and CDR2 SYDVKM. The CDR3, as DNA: TGTGCCAGCAGTTTTTTTCAGGGGACCTACGAGCAGTACTTC. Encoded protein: CASSFFQGTYEQYF.

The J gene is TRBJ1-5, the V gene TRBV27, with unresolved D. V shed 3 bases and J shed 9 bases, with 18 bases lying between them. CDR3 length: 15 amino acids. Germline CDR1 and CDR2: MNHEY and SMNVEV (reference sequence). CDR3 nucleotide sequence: TGTGCCAGCAGTTTGAGGCAGCGGGAAGGGAGGCCCCAGCATTTT. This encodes CASSLRQREGRPQHF.

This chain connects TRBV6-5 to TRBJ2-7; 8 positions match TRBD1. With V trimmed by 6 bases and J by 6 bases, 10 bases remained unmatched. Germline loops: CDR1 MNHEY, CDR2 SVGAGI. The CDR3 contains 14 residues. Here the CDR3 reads CASRPTGDFSEQYF. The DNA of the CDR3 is TGTGCCAGCAGACCGACAGGGGACTTCTCCGAGCAGTACTTC.

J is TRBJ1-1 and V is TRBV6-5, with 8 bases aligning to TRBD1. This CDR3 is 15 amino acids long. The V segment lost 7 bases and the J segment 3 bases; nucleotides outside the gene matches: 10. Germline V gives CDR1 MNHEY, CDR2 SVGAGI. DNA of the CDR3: TGTGCCAGCACCAACTTCCGGACAGGGTACACTGAAGCTTTCTTT. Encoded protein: CASTNFRTGYTEAFF.

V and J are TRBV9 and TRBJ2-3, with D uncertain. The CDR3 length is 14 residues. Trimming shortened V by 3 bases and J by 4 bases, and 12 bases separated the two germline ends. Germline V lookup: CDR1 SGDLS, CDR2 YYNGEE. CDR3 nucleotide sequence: TGTGCCAGCAGCGGTGGTCCACTGGCAGATACGCAGTATTTT. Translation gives CASSGGPLADTQYF. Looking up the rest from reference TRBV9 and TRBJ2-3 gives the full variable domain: DSGVTQTPKHLITATGQRVTLRCSPRSGDLSVYWYQQSLDQGLQFLIQYYNGEERAKGNILERFSAQQFPDLHSELNLSSLELGDSALYFCASSGGPLADTQYFGPGTRLTVL.

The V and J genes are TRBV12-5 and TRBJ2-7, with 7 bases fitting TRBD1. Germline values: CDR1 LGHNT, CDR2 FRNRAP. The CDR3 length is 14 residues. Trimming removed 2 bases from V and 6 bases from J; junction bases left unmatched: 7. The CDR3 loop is CASGLTHNRGEQYF. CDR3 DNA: TGTGCTAGTGGTTTGACACACAACAGGGGCGAGCAGTACTTC.

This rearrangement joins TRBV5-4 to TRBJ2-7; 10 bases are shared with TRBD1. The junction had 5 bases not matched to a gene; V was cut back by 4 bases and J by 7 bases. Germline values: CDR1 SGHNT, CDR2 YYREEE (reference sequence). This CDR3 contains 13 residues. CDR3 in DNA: TGTGCCAGCAGCCGGACAGGGGGTAGTGAGCAGTACTTC. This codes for CASSRTGGSEQYF.

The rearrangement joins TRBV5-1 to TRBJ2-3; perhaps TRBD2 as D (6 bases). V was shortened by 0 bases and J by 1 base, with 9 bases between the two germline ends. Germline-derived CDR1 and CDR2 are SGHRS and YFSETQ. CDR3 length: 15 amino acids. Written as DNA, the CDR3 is TGCGCCAGCAGCTTGGAAAGCGGGCGCACAGATACGCAGTATTTT. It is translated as CASSLESGRTDTQYF.